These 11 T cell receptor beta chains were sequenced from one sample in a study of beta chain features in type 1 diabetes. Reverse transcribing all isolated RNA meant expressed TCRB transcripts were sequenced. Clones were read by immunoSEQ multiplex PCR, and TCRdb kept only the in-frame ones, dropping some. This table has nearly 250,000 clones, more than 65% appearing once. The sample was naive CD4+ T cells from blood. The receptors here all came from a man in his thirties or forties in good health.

This CDR3 reads CASSGGTSGSYEQYF. DNA of the CDR3: TGTGCCAGCAGCGGAGGAACTAGCGGGAGTTACGAGCAGTACTTC. This chain connects TRBV9 to TRBJ2-7, with TRBD2 matching 11 bases. Germline CDR1 and CDR2: SGDLS and YYNGEE. The ends lost 3 bases at V and 4 bases at J; junction bases unmatched: 6. The CDR3 totals 15 residues.

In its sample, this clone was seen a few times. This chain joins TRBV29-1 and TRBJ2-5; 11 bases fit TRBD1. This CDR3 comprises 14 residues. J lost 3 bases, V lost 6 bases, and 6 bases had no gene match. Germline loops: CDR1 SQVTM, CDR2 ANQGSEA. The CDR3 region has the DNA TGCAGCGTCCTCCGGGACAGGGGGAAAGAGACCCAGTACTTC. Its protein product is CSVLRDRGKETQYF.

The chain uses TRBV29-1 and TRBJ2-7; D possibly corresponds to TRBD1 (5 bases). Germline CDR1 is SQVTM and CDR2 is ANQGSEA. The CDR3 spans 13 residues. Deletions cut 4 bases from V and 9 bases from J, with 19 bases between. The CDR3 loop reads CSVAPLTASLQYF. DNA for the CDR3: TGCAGCGTTGCCCCCCTGACAGCGAGCTTGCAGTACTTC.

CDR3 in DNA: TGTGCCAGCAGCTTAGCGGGTACAAGTTACGAGCAGTACTTC. Amino acids: CASSLAGTSYEQYF. The chain has TRBV7-2 and TRBJ2-7; D gene ambiguous. There are 14 residues in the CDR3. V dropped 0 bases and J dropped 4 bases, with 10 bases sitting between them. CDR1 is SGHTA and CDR2 is FQGNSA in the germline V gene.

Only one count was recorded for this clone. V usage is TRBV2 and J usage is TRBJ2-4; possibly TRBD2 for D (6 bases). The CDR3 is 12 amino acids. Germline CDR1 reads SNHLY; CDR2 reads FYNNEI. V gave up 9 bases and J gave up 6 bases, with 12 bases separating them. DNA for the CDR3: TGTGCCAGTGACGAACTAGCAAACATTCAGTACTTC. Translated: CASDELANIQYF.

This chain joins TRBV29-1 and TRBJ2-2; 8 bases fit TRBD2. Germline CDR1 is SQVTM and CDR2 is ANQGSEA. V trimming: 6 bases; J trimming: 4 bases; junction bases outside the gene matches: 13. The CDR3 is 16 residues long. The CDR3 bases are TGCAGCGTATCAGGGATTCTAGCGGGCCCCACCGGGGAGCTGTTTTTT. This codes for CSVSGILAGPTGELFF.

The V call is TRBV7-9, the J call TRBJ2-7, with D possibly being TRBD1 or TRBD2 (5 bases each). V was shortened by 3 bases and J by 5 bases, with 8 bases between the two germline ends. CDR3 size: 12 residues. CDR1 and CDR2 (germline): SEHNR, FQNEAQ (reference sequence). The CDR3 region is CASSLQGDEQYF. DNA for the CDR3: TGTGCCAGCAGCTTGCAGGGAGACGAGCAGTACTTC.

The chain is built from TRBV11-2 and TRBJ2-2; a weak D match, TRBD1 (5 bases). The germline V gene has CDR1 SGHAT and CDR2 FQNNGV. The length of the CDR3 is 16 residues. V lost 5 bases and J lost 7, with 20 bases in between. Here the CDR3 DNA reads TGTGCCAGCAGCCTCACGACGAGCCTCCAGGGCGGGGAGCTGTTTTTT. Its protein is CASSLTTSLQGGELFF.

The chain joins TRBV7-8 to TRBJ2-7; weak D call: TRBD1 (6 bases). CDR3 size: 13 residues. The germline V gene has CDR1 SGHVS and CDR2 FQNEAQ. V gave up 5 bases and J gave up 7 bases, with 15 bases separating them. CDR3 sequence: CASSPRTAAEQYF. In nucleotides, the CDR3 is TGTGCCAGCAGCCCCCGGACAGCAGCTGAGCAGTACTTC.

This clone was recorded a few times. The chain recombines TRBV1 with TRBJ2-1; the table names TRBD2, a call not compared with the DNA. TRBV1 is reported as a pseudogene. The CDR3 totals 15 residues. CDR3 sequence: CTSSQTSGEDNEQFF. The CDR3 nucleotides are TGCACCAGCAGCCAAACTAGCGGGGAGGACAATGAGCAGTTCTTC.

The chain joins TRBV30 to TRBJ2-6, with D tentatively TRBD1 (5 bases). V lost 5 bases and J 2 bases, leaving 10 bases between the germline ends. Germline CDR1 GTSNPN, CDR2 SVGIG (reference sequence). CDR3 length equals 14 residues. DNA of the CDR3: TGTGCCTGGTTGAAAGGGGCTGGGGCCAACGTCCTGACTTTC. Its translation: CAWLKGAGANVLTF.